Following are 4 T cell receptor beta chains from one sample sequenced in a study of metastatic and nonmetastatic thyroid tumors. No treatment had been given to any patient before thyroid surgery. TCRdb reanalyzed the PCR reads via MiXCR. The table shows 31,000 or so clones, with 25% to 35% occurring only once. Sequences were obtained from blood. The receptors were gathered from a female donor with papillary thyroid cancer or a benign thyroid nodule (not recorded which). Some clones in this sample may be carry-over from other donors' samples.

This clone was detected ten times or more. This sequence joins TRBV10-3 and TRBJ2-2; possible D gene TRBD1, 6 bases. This CDR3 contains 13 residues. The ends were cut back, 11 bases at V and 8 bases at J, with 18 bases in the middle. Germline CDR1 is ENHRY and CDR2 is SYGVKD. This CDR3 reads CAEIQQGEGELFF. Here the CDR3 DNA reads TGTGCCGAAATTCAACAGGGCGAAGGGGAGCTGTTTTTT.

This clone was detected a few times. CDR3: CASGRVGNTEAFF. DNA for the CDR3: TGTGCCAGTGGGCGGGTGGGGAACACTGAAGCTTTCTTT. The chain recombines TRBV6-1 with TRBJ1-1, with D unclear. Germline CDR1 is MNHNS and CDR2 is SASEGT. This CDR3 region has 13 residues. V was pared by 9 bases and J by 1 base, with 12 bases between.

The chain carries TRBV28 and TRBJ2-1; perhaps TRBD2 as D (6 bases). The germline V gene encodes CDR1 MDHEN and CDR2 SYDVKM. CDR3 size: 12 residues. V was pared by 6 bases and J by 6 bases, with 9 bases between. The DNA of the CDR3 is TGTGCCAGCAGATTCGGGGGCAATGAGCAGTTCTTC. Protein product: CASRFGGNEQFF.

This clone was recorded a few times. The chain links TRBV6-2 or TRBV6-3 to TRBJ1-6; 7 positions match TRBD1. The trim removed 5 bases at V and 5 bases at J, leaving 3 bases unmatched. Per germline, CDR1 MNHEY and CDR2 SVGEGT. This CDR3 region has 14 residues. CDR3 loop: CASSKDRNNSPLHF. CDR3 DNA sequence: TGTGCCAGCAGTAAGGACAGGAATAATTCACCCCTCCACTTT.